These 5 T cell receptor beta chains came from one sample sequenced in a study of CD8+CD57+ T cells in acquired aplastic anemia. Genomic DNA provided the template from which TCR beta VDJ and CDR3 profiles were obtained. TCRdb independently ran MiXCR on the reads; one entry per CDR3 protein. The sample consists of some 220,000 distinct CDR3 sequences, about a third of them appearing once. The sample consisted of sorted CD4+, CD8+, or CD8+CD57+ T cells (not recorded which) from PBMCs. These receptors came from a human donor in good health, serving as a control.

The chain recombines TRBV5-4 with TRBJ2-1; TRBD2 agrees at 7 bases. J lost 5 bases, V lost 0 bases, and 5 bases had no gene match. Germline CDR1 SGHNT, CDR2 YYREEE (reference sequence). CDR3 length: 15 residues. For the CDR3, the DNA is TGTGCCAGCAGCTTGGTTGGGACTATCAACAATGAGCAGTTCTTC. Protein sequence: CASSLVGTINNEQFF.

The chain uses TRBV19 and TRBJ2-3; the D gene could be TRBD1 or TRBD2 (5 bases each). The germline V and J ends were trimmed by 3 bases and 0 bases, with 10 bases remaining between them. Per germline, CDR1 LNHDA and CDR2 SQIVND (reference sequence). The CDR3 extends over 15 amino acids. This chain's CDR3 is CASSIRGVSTDTQYF. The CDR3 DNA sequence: TGTGCCAGTAGTATCCGAGGGGTAAGCACAGATACGCAGTATTTT.

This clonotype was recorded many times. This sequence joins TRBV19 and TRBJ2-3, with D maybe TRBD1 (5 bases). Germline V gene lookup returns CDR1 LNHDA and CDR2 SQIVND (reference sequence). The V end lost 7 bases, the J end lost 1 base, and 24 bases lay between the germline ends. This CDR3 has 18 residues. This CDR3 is CASKPLPDNGIRTDTQYF. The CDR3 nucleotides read TGTGCCAGTAAACCTCTCCCGGACAACGGTATCCGCACAGATACGCAGTATTTT.

This CDR3 reads CASSPGLEETQYF. CDR3 bases: TGTGCCAGCAGCCCCGGACTCGAAGAGACCCAGTACTTC. The chain employs TRBV4-2 and TRBJ2-5, with a possible D match to TRBD2 (5 bases). CDR1 and CDR2 (germline): LGHNA, YNFKEQ. This CDR3 spans 13 amino acids. Between the trimmed V and J ends, which lost 4 bases and 3 bases, there was a span of 9 bases.

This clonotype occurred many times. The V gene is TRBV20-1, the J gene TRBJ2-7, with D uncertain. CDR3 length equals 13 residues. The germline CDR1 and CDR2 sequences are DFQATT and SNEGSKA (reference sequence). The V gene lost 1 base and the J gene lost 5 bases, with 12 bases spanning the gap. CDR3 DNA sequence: TGCAGTGCTAGAGCCCGGGCGGCGGACGAGCAGTACTTC. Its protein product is CSARARAADEQYF.